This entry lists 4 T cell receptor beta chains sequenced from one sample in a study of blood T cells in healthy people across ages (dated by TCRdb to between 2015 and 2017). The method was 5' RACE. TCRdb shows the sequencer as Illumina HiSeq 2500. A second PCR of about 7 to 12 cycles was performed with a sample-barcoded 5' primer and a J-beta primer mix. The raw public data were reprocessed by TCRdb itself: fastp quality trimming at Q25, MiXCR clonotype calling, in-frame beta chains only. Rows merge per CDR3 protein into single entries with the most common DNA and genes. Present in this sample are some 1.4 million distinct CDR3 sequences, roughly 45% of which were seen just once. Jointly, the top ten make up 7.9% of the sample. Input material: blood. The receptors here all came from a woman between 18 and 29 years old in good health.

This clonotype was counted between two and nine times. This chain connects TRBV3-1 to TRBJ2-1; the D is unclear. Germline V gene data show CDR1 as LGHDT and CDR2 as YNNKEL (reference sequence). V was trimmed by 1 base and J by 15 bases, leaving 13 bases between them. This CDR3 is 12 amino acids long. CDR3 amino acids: CASSQGGSWRFF. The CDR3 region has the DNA TGTGCCAGCAGCCAAGGGGGAAGTTGGAGGTTCTTC.

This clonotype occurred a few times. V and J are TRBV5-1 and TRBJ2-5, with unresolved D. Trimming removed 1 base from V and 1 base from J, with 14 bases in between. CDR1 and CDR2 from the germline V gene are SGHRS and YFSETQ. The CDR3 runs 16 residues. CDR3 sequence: CASSLYGSASQETQYF. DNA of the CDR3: TGCGCCAGCAGCTTGTATGGGTCTGCCTCCCAAGAGACCCAGTACTTC. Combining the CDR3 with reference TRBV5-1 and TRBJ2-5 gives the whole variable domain KAGVTQTPRYLIKTRGQQVTLSCSPISGHRSVSWYQQTPGQGLQFLFEYFSETQRNKGNFPGRFSGRQFSNSRSEMNVSTLELGDSALYLCASSLYGSASQETQYFGPGTRLLVL.

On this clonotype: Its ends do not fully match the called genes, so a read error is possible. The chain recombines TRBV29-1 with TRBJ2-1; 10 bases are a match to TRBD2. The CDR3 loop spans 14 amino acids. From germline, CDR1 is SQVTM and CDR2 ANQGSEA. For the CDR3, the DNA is TGCTGCGTTGAAGGCAGCGGGGGGGCCGATGAGCAGTTCTTC. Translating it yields CCVEGSGGADEQFF.

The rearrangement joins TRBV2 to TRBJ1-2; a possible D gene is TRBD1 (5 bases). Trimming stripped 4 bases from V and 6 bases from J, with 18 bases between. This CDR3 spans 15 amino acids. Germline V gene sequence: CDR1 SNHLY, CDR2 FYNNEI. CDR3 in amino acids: CASSATFGQGNGYTF. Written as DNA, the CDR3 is TGTGCCAGCAGTGCAACATTTGGGCAGGGCAATGGCTACACCTTC.